This TCR beta chain came from a study of T cells in Graves' hyperthyroidism and ophthalmopathy. Study-wide background: Staff took peripheral blood when the initial diagnosis was made, before any treatment began.

The authors deemed Graves' hyperthyroidism stable absent ophthalmopathy progression within 18 months. It was RNA transcripts that yielded the amplified TCR beta CDR3 regions. The primer set for the first-round RT-PCR of the TCR CDR3 was HTBI. TCRdb reanalysed the multiplex PCR reads using MiXCR and keeps one entry per CDR3 protein. The table has about 350,000 distinct CDR3 sequences, approximately 13% seen once. Study-wide findings and caveats: In validation, the model predicted ophthalmopathy. These predictions came a median 6.5 months before onset.

Germline CDR1 is KGHSH and CDR2 is LQKENI. V was shortened by 1 base and J by 0 bases, with 7 bases between the two germline ends. The CDR3 consists of 16 residues. Details on this clonotype: Its target is not known.

The sequencing input was blood. The sequence derives from a woman in her twenties or thirties with Graves' hyperthyroidism. V gene TRBV18 combines with J gene TRBJ2-6; no firm D call. The CDR3 is CASSPRRDSGANVLTF. The CDR3 DNA reads as TGTGCCAGCTCACCACGGCGTGACTCTGGGGCCAACGTCCTGACTTTC.